This T cell receptor beta chain is drawn from a study of T cell clonotyping in hematopoietic cell transplantation. Overall study context: Cytoreduction preceded collection of pretransplant recipient samples. Study outcomes and limitations: Few recipient clonotypes overlapped donors; over 95% were de novo at given depth. Higher Inverse Simpson Index values in graft donor and pretransplant recipient predicted broader posttransplant TCR diversity. Recipient TCR diversity dropped after transplant; expanded clonotypes rose from day 30 to 180.

Concerning this clone: Its antigen remains unidentified.

V lost 1 base and J 5 bases, leaving 9 bases between the germline ends. Germline V gene sequence: CDR1 LNHNV, CDR2 YYDKDF (reference sequence). The CDR3 consists of 13 residues. This sample's time point: recipient sample about 28 days before transplant, after cytoreduction. Clones were sequenced by immunoSEQ multiplex PCR, and TCRdb holds only the in-frame ones, with some missing. The sample yields approximately 80,000 clones, almost 97% seen once. The sequences come from peripheral blood mononuclear cells, collected before stem cell transplant. V and J are TRBV15 and TRBJ2-7, with D possibly TRBD2 on 6 matching bases. The sequence came from a woman aged 50 to 60 with acute myeloid leukemia. Some clones in this sample may be carry-over from other donors' samples. The CDR3 protein is CATSRVWRDEQYF. CDR3 coding DNA: TGTGCCACCAGCAGAGTATGGAGGGACGAGCAGTACTTC.